The present T cell receptor (beta chain) was sequenced within a study of T cell responses to AZD1222 COVID-19 vaccine. The data were produced by immunoSEQ multiplex PCR, yet TCRdb's version contains in-frame clones alone and is incomplete. The top ten hold around 2.5% of the sample, which has around 150,000 clones, roughly 92% seen once. Study-wide findings and caveats: Two AZD1222 administrations were followed by greater Spike-specific TCR breadth and depth. Regions left unmutated in variants are reportedly the target of nearly half of spike-specific TCRs.

Trimming took off 0 bases at V and 5 bases at J, with 13 bases between the two ends. Germline values: CDR1 LNHNV, CDR2 YYDKDF (reference sequence). This CDR3 comprises 15 residues. On this clone itself: Its antigen remains unidentified.

The chain is built from TRBV15 and TRBJ2-5; D unclear. The material was peripheral blood, obtained on day 0 of AZD1222 vaccination. This TCR derives from an adult in good health. The CDR3 protein is CATSRDLQSGETQYF. The CDR3 DNA sequence: TGTGCCACCAGCAGAGATCTACAGTCCGGGGAGACCCAGTACTTC.